One and the same sample provided the 4 T cell receptor beta chains below, sequenced in a study of blood T cell repertoires in COVID-19. TCRdb keeps only in-frame clones here, not all; method: immunoSEQ multiplex PCR. The table has about 370,000 clones, 85% to 90% seen once. The sequencing sample was made of PBMCs or T cells enriched from blood (not recorded which). The receptors shown here come from a man aged 18 to 30 who had recovered from COVID-19.

V and J are TRBV29-1 and TRBJ2-7; 9 bases agree with TRBD1. Germline CDR1 is SQVTM and CDR2 is ANQGSEA. After removal of 6 bases from V and 1 base from J, the junction contained 10 bases not matched to a gene. The CDR3 is 15 residues long. CDR3 bases: TGCAGCGTCTCCCCTCCGGGACAGGGTTCCTACGAGCAGTACTTC. Amino acid sequence: CSVSPPGQGSYEQYF.

V is TRBV18 and J is TRBJ1-1, with a weak D call TRBD1 (5 bases). Germline assignment: CDR1 KGHSH and CDR2 LQKENI. V lost 3 bases to trimming and J lost 1 base, with 9 bases between them. This CDR3 region has 14 residues. The CDR3 coding sequence is TGTGCCAGCTCACCGGCCACAGGGAACACTGAAGCTTTCTTT. The encoded protein is CASSPATGNTEAFF.

About this clone: Within the sample, other DNA sequences also encode this same CDR3. The chain links TRBV7-9 to TRBJ1-1; D gene uncertain. Germline loops: CDR1 SEHNR, CDR2 FQNEAQ (reference sequence). CDR3 size: 13 residues. Between the trimmed V and J ends, which lost 1 base and 5 bases, there was a span of 8 bases. This CDR3 is CASSLVSGTEAFF. CDR3 coding DNA: TGTGCCAGCAGCTTAGTATCGGGAACTGAAGCTTTCTTT.

The chain combines TRBV5-4 with TRBJ1-4; 9 bases are shared with TRBD1. CDR1 SGHNT and CDR2 YYREEE come from the germline V gene (reference sequence). V gave up 4 bases and J gave up 6 bases; unmatched junction bases: 4. This CDR3 comprises 14 residues. The CDR3 sequence: CASSKTGGDEKLFF. The DNA of the CDR3 is TGTGCCAGCAGCAAGACAGGGGGTGATGAAAAACTGTTTTTT.